This TCR beta chain appears in the sequencing data of a study of regulatory and conventional T cells in RAG deficiency. General observations from the study: Shannon entropy was markedly lower and Simpson indices higher in RAG-deficient patients than control T-cell subsets. Other subsets showed roughly 9.9-fold reductions, but Treg unique TCR beta sequences fell 95 to 100-fold in these patients. Omenn patients showed >75% Treg-Tconv overlap and shorter CDR3 lengths.

The repertoire was sequenced with immunoSEQ multiplex PCR; TCRdb's copy has only in-frame clones and lacks some. There are fewer than 35,000 clones in the sample; about 87% occur only once, and approximately 5.4% lies in the top ten. Details on this clone: Its antigen is as yet unknown.

The junction had 14 bases not matched to a gene; V was cut back by 3 bases and J by 2 bases. Looked up from germline, CDR1 is KGHSH and CDR2 is LQKENI. The CDR3 sequence is 18 residues long. These sequences were also reported in another study, on regulatory T cells. That study adds: The PCR used 52 TRBV and 13 TRBJ primers. In patients, unique TRB V-J pairs were restricted and V/J usage skewed, especially in Tregs.

The specimen sequenced was CD8+ T cells sorted from blood. This rearrangement joins TRBV18 to TRBJ2-3, with 7 bases lining up with TRBD2. This clonotype originated in a human donor in good health. CDR3 sequence reads: CASSPSLTSANFTDTQYF. The CDR3 region has the DNA TGTGCCAGCTCACCCAGTTTAACTAGCGCAAATTTCACAGATACGCAGTATTTT.